This T cell receptor beta chain was sequenced in a study of blood T cell repertoires in COVID-19. Study background: Specimens from acute and convalescent COVID-19 originated in the United States, Italy and Spain.

Donors were grouped by their self-reported clinical history. CDR1 is SGHTA and CDR2 is FQGNSA in the germline V gene. V was pared by 1 base and J by 0 bases, with 10 bases between. This CDR3 is 16 amino acids long. Libraries were prepared by immunoSEQ multiplex PCR; TCRdb keeps only in-frame clonotypes and omits some of them. The profile shows about 270,000 clones, approximately 91% of them singletons. Sequenced material: PBMCs or T cells enriched from blood (not recorded which). The receptor's source is a woman between 35 and 50 years old with acute COVID-19. The chain is built from TRBV7-2 and TRBJ2-1, with D unresolved. The CDR3 spells CASSLVSTSSYNEQFF. The CDR3 bases are TGTGCCAGCAGCTTAGTTAGCACAAGCTCCTACAATGAGCAGTTCTTC.